A single sample gave rise to the 22 T cell receptor beta chains below, sequenced in a study of CD8 T cells in ankylosing spondylitis. Study-wide points: In ankylosing spondylitis blood, a motif of several highly homologous TCR beta variants appeared characteristic.

TCRdb recomputed calls from the 5' RACE reads with MiXCR, one row per CDR3 protein. The profile shows 450,000 or so distinct CDR3 sequences, around 26% of them singletons. Their antigens are not known. The sample was blood, either unsorted or a sorted T cell fraction (not recorded which). These receptors came from a male donor with ankylosing spondylitis.

This clonotype was detected a few times. This sequence joins TRBV29-1 and TRBJ2-3; 8 nucleotides line up with TRBD2. The V and J ends lost 2 bases and 3 bases, in that order; junction bases with no gene match: 7. This CDR3 contains 15 residues. Germline V gene data show CDR1 as SQVTM and CDR2 as ANQGSEA. CDR3: CSVESAGGWTDTQYF. The CDR3 region has the DNA TGCAGCGTTGAATCCGCGGGAGGATGGACAGATACGCAGTATTTT.

The chain carries TRBV5-1 and TRBJ1-1; D unclear. This CDR3 region has 14 residues. Germline V lookup: CDR1 SGHRS, CDR2 YFSETQ. The germline V and J ends were trimmed by 4 bases and 2 bases, with 12 bases remaining between them. CDR3 loop: CASSAGIQNTEAFF. The CDR3 DNA is TGCGCCAGCAGCGCTGGGATTCAAAACACTGAAGCTTTCTTT. Together with reference TRBV5-1 and TRBJ1-1, the CDR3 gives the full variable domain: KAGVTQTPRYLIKTRGQQVTLSCSPISGHRSVSWYQQTPGQGLQFLFEYFSETQRNKGNFPGRFSGRQFSNSRSEMNVSTLELGDSALYLCASSAGIQNTEAFFGQGTRLTVV.

The rearrangement links TRBV12-3 or TRBV12-4 to TRBJ2-1, with D unresolved. V was trimmed by 6 bases and J by 0 bases, leaving 12 bases between them. The CDR3 runs to 15 residues. The CDR3 reads CASSPRRLSYNEQFF. The CDR3 DNA reads TGTGCCAGCAGCCCCAGGCGGCTCTCCTACAATGAGCAGTTCTTC.

This clonotype was observed a few times. V usage is TRBV3-1 and J usage is TRBJ2-7; possibly TRBD2 for D (5 bases). Germline CDR1 is LGHDT and CDR2 is YNNKEL (reference sequence). V lost 1 base, J lost 0 bases, and 13 bases lay in between. The CDR3 sequence is 16 residues long. CDR3: CASSQGGSANSYEQYF. The CDR3 DNA is TGTGCCAGCAGCCAAGGCGGTAGCGCAAACTCCTACGAGCAGTACTTC.

About this clonotype itself: A much larger clone sits a single nucleotide away, making a read error possible. V gene TRBV3-1 combines with J gene TRBJ2-6; TRBD1 agrees at 9 bases. The junction had 12 bases not matched to a gene; V was cut back by 11 bases and J by 1 base. This CDR3 is built from 17 residues. Per the germline V gene, CDR1 is LGHDT and CDR2 is YNNKEL (reference sequence). The CDR3 DNA reads TGTGCCTTCTGGGACAGGGCTCCGGTTTCTGGGGCCAACGTCCTGACTTTC. It specifies CAFWDRAPVSGANVLTF.

This clonotype was counted ten times or more. This rearrangement joins TRBV7-2 to TRBJ2-2; perhaps TRBD2 as D (5 bases). This CDR3 is 14 amino acids long. The V gene lost 5 bases and the J gene lost 2 bases, with 9 bases spanning the gap. Germline V gives CDR1 SGHTA, CDR2 FQGNSA. The CDR3, as DNA: TGTGCCAGCAGCGCTAGCCCAAACACCGGGGAGCTGTTTTTT. This codes for CASSASPNTGELFF.

The chain uses TRBV4-1 and TRBJ1-5; no clear D. CDR1 and CDR2 from the germline V gene are MGHRA and YSYEKL. V lost 2 bases and J 5 bases, leaving 13 bases between the germline ends. The CDR3 sequence is 15 residues long. The CDR3 reads CASSQKIGAYQPQHF. DNA for the CDR3: TGCGCCAGCAGCCAAAAAATCGGCGCCTATCAGCCCCAGCATTTT.

On this clonotype: The CDR3 does not end in the conserved phenylalanine or tryptophan, so this is likely a read error. This chain uses TRBV5-1 with TRBJ2-2; TRBD1 aligns across 9 bases. CDR1 and CDR2 from the germline V gene are SGHRS and YFSETQ. The CDR3 runs 16 residues. V lost 1 base to trimming and J lost 4 bases; unmatched junction nucleotides: 5. The CDR3 DNA reads TGCGCCAGCAGCTTGATGGGACAGGGCCGCACCGGGGAGCTGTTTTAT. Residues: CASSLMGQGRTGELFY.

The chain is built from TRBV27 and TRBJ2-5; perhaps D is TRBD1 or TRBD2 (5 bases each). Trimming removed 1 base from V and 4 bases from J, with 16 bases in between. Germline CDR1 MNHEY, CDR2 SMNVEV (reference sequence). The length of the CDR3 is 16 residues. CDR3 region: CASSLLSGTPIETQYF. As DNA, the CDR3 is TGTGCCAGCAGTTTATTGTCCGGGACGCCGATAGAGACCCAGTACTTC.

V gene TRBV20-1 combines with J gene TRBJ2-5; 9 bases line up with TRBD2. The CDR3 is 14 amino acids. Germline-derived CDR1 and CDR2 are DFQATT and SNEGSKA (reference sequence). Trimming cost V 1 base and J 6 bases; bases outside gene matches: 6. In DNA form, the CDR3 reads TGCAGTGCTAGAGCCCTTAGCGGGAGCCAGACCCAGTACTTC. Translation: CSARALSGSQTQYF.

The sample holds a few counts of this clonotype. The chain combines TRBV20-1 with TRBJ1-5, with a weak D call TRBD1 (5 bases). The CDR3 is 15 amino acids. Per germline, CDR1 DFQATT and CDR2 SNEGSKA (reference sequence). V lost 6 bases to trimming and J lost 8 bases, with 23 bases between them. Here the CDR3 reads CSAPQGVGGREPQHF. The CDR3 DNA reads TGCAGTGCCCCCCAGGGAGTGGGAGGACGGGAGCCCCAGCATTTT.

V usage is TRBV11-2 and J usage is TRBJ1-2; possibly TRBD1 for D (5 bases). The CDR3 is made up of 14 amino acids. Looked up from germline, CDR1 is SGHAT and CDR2 is FQNNGV. Between the trimmed V and J ends, which lost 9 bases and 2 bases, there was a span of 16 bases. As DNA, the CDR3 is TGTGCCAGTCCCAGATCCGGGGGAAACTATGGCTACACCTTC. Translated: CASPRSGGNYGYTF.

J is TRBJ1-5 and V is TRBV6-1, with no clear D. Between the trimmed V and J ends, which lost 6 bases and 7 bases, there was a span of 13 bases. This CDR3 has 13 amino acids. The germline V gene encodes CDR1 MNHNS and CDR2 SASEGT. CDR3 sequence (DNA): TGTGCCAGCAGCCACGATCGGCACCAGCCCCAGCATTTT. It translates to CASSHDRHQPQHF.

A note on this clonotype: One junction end does not reproduce the germline sequence, and a read error may be involved. The chain combines TRBV7-2 with TRBJ2-3, with 10 bases fitting TRBD2. Looked up from germline, CDR1 is SGHTA and CDR2 is FQGNSA. This CDR3 region has 16 residues. CDR3 nucleotides: TGTGCCAGCGGCTTAACTAGCGGGGTGAGCACAGATACGCAGTATTTT. Protein: CASGLTSGVSTDTQYF.

This clonotype appeared a few times. The DNA for the CDR3 is TGTGCCAGCAGTGAAGCCACAGATACGCAGTATTTT. Residues: CASSEATDTQYF. The V gene is TRBV25-1, the J gene TRBJ2-3; D remains ambiguous. The CDR3 totals 12 residues. Germline V gene data show CDR1 as MGHDK and CDR2 as SYGVNS. Trimming stripped 2 bases from V and 2 bases from J, with 2 bases between.

V is TRBV20-1 and J is TRBJ2-5; TRBD1 matches 8 bases. V was pared by 6 bases and J by 9 bases, with 6 bases of the junction left unmatched. CDR3 size: 11 residues. Germline V gene lookup returns CDR1 DFQATT and CDR2 SNEGSKA (reference sequence). Here the CDR3 DNA reads TGCAGTGCGGACAGGGAAGGTCCCCAGTACTTC. Protein product: CSADREGPQYF.

This clonotype was observed at least ten times. The rearrangement joins TRBV5-1 to TRBJ2-3, with D possibly matching TRBD1 (5 bases). Germline V gives CDR1 SGHRS, CDR2 YFSETQ. V shed 4 bases and J shed 1 base, with 10 bases lying between them. The CDR3 is made up of 14 amino acids. The CDR3 DNA sequence: TGCGCCAGCAGCCTCGACAGCCGCACAGATACGCAGTATTTT. Translating gives CASSLDSRTDTQYF.

CDR3 bases: TGTGCCAGCAGCCTTAGACAGGGGGTGGGACATCCCCAGCATTTT. It translates to CASSLRQGVGHPQHF. V and J are TRBV7-2 and TRBJ1-5; the match to TRBD1 covers 9 bases. V trimming: 5 bases; J trimming: 10 bases; junction bases outside the gene matches: 12. The CDR3 loop spans 15 amino acids. The germline V gene has CDR1 SGHTA and CDR2 FQGNSA.

This clonotype was picked up a small number of times. V gene TRBV6-2 or TRBV6-3 combines with J gene TRBJ1-5; D is unclear. The CDR3 runs to 14 residues. Germline V CDR1 and CDR2: MNHEY, SVGEGT. V was shortened by 2 bases and J by 7 bases, with 12 bases between the two germline ends. The CDR3 loop reads CASSYKIIGQPQHF. CDR3 sequence (DNA): TGTGCCAGCAGTTACAAGATTATCGGGCAGCCCCAGCATTTT.

The rearrangement uses TRBV18 and TRBJ1-1, with D perhaps matching TRBD1 (5 bases). The CDR3 is 15 amino acids. Trimming removed 0 bases from V and 3 bases from J, with 11 bases in between. Germline V CDR1 and CDR2: KGHSH, LQKENI. This CDR3 is CASSPPTVKDTEAFF. CDR3 coding DNA: TGTGCCAGCTCACCACCGACAGTCAAAGACACTGAAGCTTTCTTT.

This clonotype turned up a few times. The chain couples TRBV28 to TRBJ2-7, with D uncertain. Germline V lookup: CDR1 MDHEN, CDR2 SYDVKM. The CDR3 loop spans 12 amino acids. Trimming left V 6 bases short and J 6 bases short, with 12 bases between. The CDR3 loop is CASSWGGVEQYF. Written as DNA, the CDR3 is TGTGCCAGCAGCTGGGGTGGGGTCGAGCAGTACTTC.

The CDR3 coding sequence is TGTGCCAGCAGCTCTCGGACTAGCGGGGCCCGAGATACGCAGTATTTT. It specifies CASSSRTSGARDTQYF. The chain recombines TRBV7-2 with TRBJ2-3, with TRBD2 matching over 12 bases. CDR1 is SGHTA, CDR2 FQGNSA, per germline. The CDR3 runs to 16 residues. V trimming: 4 bases; J trimming: 5 bases; junction bases outside the gene matches: 7.